This T cell receptor (beta chain) originates from a study of glioma-infiltrating T cells. V lost 4 bases and J lost 0; bases outside the gene matches: 3. The CDR3 contains 15 residues. CDR1 SGHDN and CDR2 FVKESK come from the germline V gene. Study results and limitations: Above-expected tissue-blood divergence occurred in all gliomas, most in low-grade ones. CDR3 overlap between tissue and blood was very small.

TCR alpha and beta CDR3 regions were amplified from RNA using iRepertoire nested multiplex PCR. Tissue mRNA or PBMC total RNA, 100-400 ng, went into one-step reverse transcription and amplification. TCRdb independently ran MiXCR on the multiplex PCR reads; one entry per CDR3 protein. Here the sample spans around 190,000 distinct CDR3 sequences, about 46% being singletons. As regards this clonotype: Its specificity is not known. Just one base apart from a much larger clone, this may be a read error.

The source is a human donor with low-grade glioma or glioblastoma, undergoing nonglioma brain surgery, or in good health (not recorded which). Input material: glioma tissue, nonneoplastic brain tissue, or PBMCs (not recorded which). The chain uses TRBV14 and TRBJ2-1; TRBD2 matches at 7 bases. The CDR3 spells CASSREGLSYNEQFF. For the CDR3, the DNA is TGTGCCAGCAGCCGGGAGGGGCTCTCCTACAATGAGCAGTTCTTC.